This T cell receptor (beta chain) was sequenced in a study of CD8+ T cells in alopecia areata. Study as a whole: Treated patients took oral tofacitinib at 5 to 10 mg twice daily.

With respect to this clone: Antigen specificity is unknown.

The treatment here: oral pan-JAK inhibitor, 5-10 mg twice daily. V was cut by 0 bases and J by 2 bases, with 7 bases left in between. The CDR3 covers 13 residues. Germline loops: CDR1 GTSNPN, CDR2 SVGIG (reference sequence). It was cDNA, reverse transcribed from extracted RNA, that served as the sequencing template. Profiled with immunoSEQ multiplex PCR; TCRdb holds only in-frame clones, not every one. The sample shows approximately 200,000 clones, about three fifths of them seen only once. Study-level results: Between patients, shared TCR sequences were less clear than in mice. This was possibly due in part to HLA diversity in the patient population.

The V call is TRBV30, the J call TRBJ1-1; D unresolved. This sample comprised CD4+ T cells sorted from blood, obtained at week 4, from a patient treated with tofacitinib. The source is a human donor with alopecia areata. CDR3: CAWSVSSNTEAFF. CDR3 nucleotide sequence: TGTGCCTGGAGTGTGAGCAGCAACACTGAAGCTTTCTTT.